This T cell receptor beta chain was sequenced in a study of shared clonotypes between healthy human individuals. Study results and caveats: Read depth was anticipated to influence clonotype sharing among donors. Naive CD4 clonotypes were shared across several donors at roughly 4.6%.

On this clone: Its antigen is as yet unknown.

Sequencing was performed with immunoSEQ multiplex PCR; in TCRdb, only in-frame clones are kept and a portion is missing. The table shows some 2.1 million clones, with 90% to 95% occurring only once. This CDR3 comprises 15 residues. CDR1 is SGDLS and CDR2 is YYNGEE in the germline V gene. The V end was cut by 2 bases, the J end by 5 bases, with 16 bases between. The receptor's source is a man younger than 35 in good health. V usage is TRBV9 and J usage is TRBJ2-5; the D gene is possibly TRBD2 (6 bases). The sample comprised naive CD4+ T cells sorted from blood. Described subset: CD45RA+ positively selected. CDR3 in DNA: TGTGCCAGCAGCGTCGCGGGATCCCCTGGGGAGACCCAGTACTTC. It is translated as CASSVAGSPGETQYF. Full variable domain (rest looked up from reference TRBV9 and TRBJ2-5): DSGVTQTPKHLITATGQRVTLRCSPRSGDLSVYWYQQSLDQGLQFLIQYYNGEERAKGNILERFSAQQFPDLHSELNLSSLELGDSALYFCASSVAGSPGETQYFGPGTRLLVL.